One and the same sample provided the 31 T cell receptor beta chains below, sequenced in a study of blood T cell repertoires in COVID-19. Method: immunoSEQ multiplex PCR; TCRdb's copy keeps in-frame clones and lacks some. The data show approximately 40,000 clones, with about 80% seen just once and about 2.8% held by the top ten. Input material: peripheral blood. The receptor source for this set is a woman aged 60-75 years with acute or convalescent COVID-19.

This rearrangement joins TRBV3-1 (or the pseudogene TRBV3-2) to TRBJ2-5; no firm D call. The V gene's germline CDR1 is LGHDT and CDR2 YNNKEL (reference sequence). CDR3 size: 15 residues. V gave up 0 bases and J gave up 5 bases, with 13 bases separating them. CDR3: CASSQEVLGSETQYF. The CDR3 region has the DNA TGTGCCAGCAGCCAAGAGGTACTGGGCTCGGAGACCCAGTACTTC.

This clone was seen just once. The rearrangement links TRBV5-5 to TRBJ1-1; D is perhaps TRBD1 (5 bases). CDR3 size: 15 residues. Germline CDR1 is SGHKS and CDR2 is YYEKEE (reference sequence). V was trimmed by 2 bases and J by 0 bases, leaving 11 bases between them. Written as DNA, the CDR3 is TGTGCCAGCAGCTTAGGGGTCGTAATGAACACTGAAGCTTTCTTT. Protein: CASSLGVVMNTEAFF.

The sample holds a few counts of this clone. The chain carries TRBV7-9 and TRBJ2-1; D may be TRBD1 (5 bases). With 4 bases removed from V and 5 bases from J, the gap between germline ends came to 18 bases. This CDR3 has 16 amino acids. CDR1 is SEHNR and CDR2 is FQNEAQ in the germline V gene (reference sequence). CDR3 nucleotide sequence: TGTGCCAGCAGCTCGCCTTACAGGACCGGCCACAATGAGCAGTTCTTC. This gives the protein CASSSPYRTGHNEQFF.

The chain employs TRBV28 and TRBJ1-4, with D possibly TRBD1 on 5 matching bases. Germline V gene lookup returns CDR1 MDHEN and CDR2 SYDVKM. The CDR3 covers 14 residues. Trimming removed 5 bases from V and 2 bases from J, with 9 bases in between. CDR3 nucleotides: TGTGCCAGCAGTGGGACTCCTACTAATGAAAAACTGTTTTTT. Amino acid sequence: CASSGTPTNEKLFF. The full variable domain, its missing parts supplied by reference TRBV28 and TRBJ1-4, is DVKVTQSSRYLVKRTGEKVFLECVQDMDHENMFWYRQDPGLGLRLIYFSYDVKMKEKGDIPEGYSVSREKKERFSLILESASTNQTSMYLCASSGTPTNEKLFFGSGTQLSVL.

This clone was seen only a few times. J is TRBJ1-5 and V is TRBV6-1; 8 positions agree with TRBD1. The V gene's germline CDR1 is MNHNS and CDR2 SASEGT. Trimming at V came to 3 bases and at J to 6 bases, leaving 10 bases not matched to a gene. The CDR3 contains 16 residues. CDR3 protein: CASSDRRQGWIQPQHF. The CDR3 DNA follows: TGTGCCAGCAGTGACCGAAGACAGGGGTGGATTCAGCCCCAGCATTTT.

J is TRBJ1-2 and V is TRBV19; TRBD1 matches at 12 bases. This CDR3 has 16 amino acids. V shed 6 bases, J shed 7 bases, and the junction held 12 bases outside the gene matches. Germline lookup yields CDR1 LNHDA and CDR2 SQIVND (reference sequence). CDR3 protein: CASSSGGTGGTVGYTF. Here the CDR3 DNA reads TGTGCCAGTAGCTCAGGAGGGACAGGGGGCACGGTTGGCTACACCTTC.

This rearrangement joins TRBV4-2 to TRBJ2-5; TRBD2 is a possible D gene (5 bases). This CDR3 is 16 amino acids long. Germline V CDR1 and CDR2: LGHNA, YNFKEQ. V was clipped by 4 bases and J by 7 bases, with 22 bases between them. CDR3 protein: CASSPGFSSTGGTQYF. In DNA, the CDR3 is TGTGCCAGCAGCCCGGGGTTTAGTAGCACGGGTGGGACCCAGTACTTC.

The chain couples TRBV5-4 to TRBJ2-1; TRBD2 is a possible D gene (6 bases). Looked up from germline, CDR1 is SGHNT and CDR2 is YYREEE (reference sequence). Trimming shortened V by 3 bases and J by 5 bases, and 12 bases separated the two germline ends. The CDR3 is 14 amino acids. The CDR3 protein is CASSSDYVNNEQFF. In nucleotides, the CDR3 is TGTGCCAGCAGCTCGGACTACGTCAACAATGAGCAGTTCTTC.

CDR3 nucleotide sequence: TGTGCCAGTAGTATACAAGGGGCGAGGACTGAAGCTTTCTTT. Translation: CASSIQGARTEAFF. The gene calls are TRBV19 and TRBJ1-1; a possible D gene is TRBD1 (5 bases). V shed 2 bases and J shed 5 bases, with 12 bases lying between them. The CDR3 is 14 amino acids. CDR1 is LNHDA and CDR2 is SQIVND in the germline V gene (reference sequence).

V gene TRBV18 combines with J gene TRBJ1-4; 7 nucleotides agree with TRBD1. The CDR3 sequence is 15 residues long. CDR1 and CDR2 from the germline V gene are KGHSH and LQKENI. The J segment lost 2 bases and the V segment lost 4 bases, leaving 4 bases of the junction unmatched. The CDR3 DNA reads as TGTGCCAGCTCACTCGACAGGGCTACTAATGAAAAACTGTTTTTT. As protein: CASSLDRATNEKLFF. The whole variable domain, remainder taken from reference TRBV18 and TRBJ1-4, is NAGVMQNPRHLVRRRGQEARLRCSPMKGHSHVYWYRQLPEEGLKFMVYLQKENIIDESGMPKERFSAEFPKEGPSILRIQQVVRGDSAAYFCASSLDRATNEKLFFGSGTQLSVL.

The V and J genes are TRBV2 and TRBJ1-5; 7 bases line up with TRBD1. The CDR3 consists of 15 residues. CDR1 is SNHLY and CDR2 is FYNNEI in the germline V gene. Germline trimming cut 3 bases from V and 3 bases from J; bases unmatched to any gene: 5. CDR3 region: CASSDGQVLNQPQHF. The CDR3 DNA is TGTGCCAGCAGTGATGGACAGGTACTCAATCAGCCCCAGCATTTT.

CDR3 sequence reads: CASSPDQREVLYEQFF. CDR3 bases: TGTGCCAGCAGCCCCGACCAGCGGGAGGTTCTTTATGAGCAGTTCTTC. This chain joins TRBV4-2 and TRBJ2-1; TRBD2 matches 9 bases. V shed 4 bases, J shed 8 bases, and the junction held 12 bases outside the gene matches. Per germline, CDR1 LGHNA and CDR2 YNFKEQ. CDR3 length: 16 amino acids.

The chain couples TRBV24-1 to TRBJ2-3; tentatively, D is TRBD2 (5 bases). Germline CDR1 and CDR2: KGHDR and SFDVKD. This CDR3 comprises 14 residues. Trimming took 4 bases from V and 3 from J, leaving 10 bases between them. The CDR3 DNA follows: TGTGCCACCAGTGAGGAACTAGGAACAGATACGCAGTATTTT. Its translation: CATSEELGTDTQYF.

The rearrangement links TRBV5-6 to TRBJ2-1; D might be TRBD2 (6 bases). The CDR3 length is 16 residues. V was clipped by 4 bases and J by 7 bases, with 21 bases between them. The germline gives CDR1 SGHDT, CDR2 YYEEEE. The CDR3 sequence: CASSTTGGVLGNEQFF. The DNA of the CDR3 is TGTGCCAGCAGCACGACGGGCGGGGTCCTAGGTAATGAGCAGTTCTTC. The full variable domain, its missing parts supplied by reference TRBV5-6 and TRBJ2-1, is DAGVTQSPTHLIKTRGQQVTLRCSPKSGHDTVSWYQQALGQGPQFIFQYYEEEERQRGNFPDRFSGHQFPNYSSELNVNALLLGDSALYLCASSTTGGVLGNEQFFGPGTRLTVL.

The chain combines TRBV7-8 with TRBJ2-7, with TRBD2 matching over 8 bases. The CDR3 totals 18 residues. Germline CDR1 is SGHVS and CDR2 is FQNEAQ. With V trimmed by 5 bases and J by 4 bases, 19 bases remained unmatched. The CDR3 nucleotides are TGTGCCAGCAGCCGGACTCTTGAGTCGGGAGGGCGGGCGTACGAGCAGTACTTC. Protein product: CASSRTLESGGRAYEQYF.

This clone was seen once. This chain connects TRBV10-1 to TRBJ2-1; 15 bases are a match to TRBD2. Germline V lookup: CDR1 WNHNN, CDR2 SYGVQD (reference sequence). CDR3 length: 17 amino acids. V shed 4 bases, J shed 7 bases, and the junction held 8 bases outside the gene matches. The CDR3 loop is CASSVGTSGRQGNEQFF. The DNA for the CDR3 is TGCGCCAGCAGTGTCGGGACTAGCGGGAGGCAGGGGAATGAGCAGTTCTTC.

The V call is TRBV6-5, the J call TRBJ2-6; D remains ambiguous. CDR3 length equals 15 residues. Trimming stripped 6 bases from V and 0 bases from J, with 9 bases between. The germline V gene has CDR1 MNHEY and CDR2 SVGAGI. This CDR3 is CASRSPGSGANVLTF. CDR3 DNA: TGTGCCAGCAGGTCGCCGGGCTCTGGGGCCAACGTCCTGACTTTC.

This clone was counted a few times. The chain combines TRBV2 with TRBJ2-7; TRBD2 matches 8 bases. The CDR3 consists of 13 residues. Germline CDR1 reads SNHLY; CDR2 reads FYNNEI. The J segment lost 5 bases and the V segment lost 8 bases, leaving 8 bases of the junction unmatched. CDR3 nucleotides: TGTGCCAGCCTCGGGGGGGCGCGGGACGAGCAGTACTTC. Its protein product is CASLGGARDEQYF.

The V call is TRBV27, the J call TRBJ1-2; 7 bases are a match to TRBD1. Per the germline V gene, CDR1 is MNHEY and CDR2 is SMNVEV (reference sequence). V was pared by 5 bases and J by 4 bases, with 19 bases of the junction left unmatched. CDR3 length: 18 residues. The CDR3 loop is CASSPLQGKVVGAYGYTF. CDR3 coding DNA: TGTGCCAGCAGTCCGTTACAGGGGAAAGTGGTCGGGGCCTATGGCTACACCTTC.

V and J are TRBV2 and TRBJ1-2; D is ambiguous. This CDR3 is 14 amino acids long. Trimming shortened V by 2 bases and J by 0 bases, and 7 bases separated the two germline ends. Germline CDR1 is SNHLY and CDR2 is FYNNEI. The CDR3 DNA is TGTGCCAGCAGTGAATTGGCATCTAACTATGGCTACACCTTC. Its protein is CASSELASNYGYTF.

The genes are TRBV4-1 and TRBJ1-2; D is undetermined. Deletions cut 4 bases from V and 7 bases from J, with 7 bases between. There are 11 residues in the CDR3. Germline CDR1 MGHRA, CDR2 YSYEKL. CDR3 DNA sequence: TGCGCCAGCAGCCGAGGATTTGGCTACACCTTC. Amino acid sequence: CASSRGFGYTF.

The rearrangement uses TRBV6-1 and TRBJ1-4, with 10 bases lining up with TRBD1. The CDR3 contains 15 residues. The germline CDR1 and CDR2 sequences are MNHNS and SASEGT. The junction had 5 bases not matched to a gene; V was cut back by 2 bases and J by 8 bases. CDR3 residues: CASSEMTGGQEKLFF. The CDR3 coding sequence is TGTGCCAGCAGTGAAATGACAGGGGGCCAAGAAAAACTGTTTTTT.

V gene TRBV6-5 combines with J gene TRBJ2-3, with a possible D match to TRBD2 (6 bases). Germline V gene data show CDR1 as MNHEY and CDR2 as SVGAGI. The CDR3 is 11 residues long. Trimming took 8 bases from V and 12 from J, leaving 15 bases between them. The CDR3 nucleotides read TGTGCCAGCCACGGAGGGACCGCCCAGTATTTT. It encodes CASHGGTAQYF.

V and J are TRBV6-1 and TRBJ2-2, with 7 nucleotides matching TRBD2. The germline V gene has CDR1 MNHNS and CDR2 SASEGT. With 3 bases clipped from V and 7 bases from J, the junction kept 17 bases outside the gene matches. The length of the CDR3 is 18 residues. The CDR3 here is CASSDGLGVAGYGGELFF. CDR3 nucleotide sequence: TGTGCCAGCAGTGATGGTCTAGGGGTAGCGGGTTACGGCGGGGAGCTGTTTTTT.

This clone has a single count. The CDR3 region is CASRRLAGASYEQYF. The CDR3, as DNA: TGTGCCAGCAGACGACTAGCGGGAGCCAGCTACGAGCAGTACTTC. This chain connects TRBV27 to TRBJ2-7; 12 nucleotides line up with TRBD2. Germline CDR1 is MNHEY and CDR2 is SMNVEV (reference sequence). Trimming at V came to 6 bases and at J to 3 bases, leaving 6 bases not matched to a gene. The CDR3 runs to 15 residues.

The chain has TRBV6-5 and TRBJ2-7, with D possibly being TRBD1 (5 bases). This CDR3 contains 13 residues. With 2 bases removed from V and 7 bases from J, the gap between germline ends came to 12 bases. Germline values: CDR1 MNHEY, CDR2 SVGAGI. The CDR3 DNA reads as TGTGCCAGCAGTTACGGCAGGGTAGGGGAGCAGTACTTC. This translates into CASSYGRVGEQYF.

The J gene is TRBJ2-7, the V gene TRBV2, with 8 bases fitting TRBD1. Germline assignment: CDR1 SNHLY and CDR2 FYNNEI. V gave up 6 bases and J gave up 3 bases; unmatched junction bases: 7. CDR3 size: 14 residues. The CDR3 loop is CASSDHGQGYEQYF. DNA of the CDR3: TGTGCCAGCAGCGACCACGGACAGGGCTACGAGCAGTACTTC. The entire variable domain, with the rest obtained from reference TRBV2 and TRBJ2-7, is as follows: EPEVTQTPSHQVTQMGQEVILRCVPISNHLYFYWYRQILGQKVEFLVSFYNNEISEKSEIFDDQFSVERPDGSNFTLKIRSTKLEDSAMYFCASSDHGQGYEQYFGPGTRLTVT.

The chain couples TRBV4-1 to TRBJ1-2, with 9 bases aligning to TRBD1. This CDR3 region has 13 residues. J was trimmed by 8 bases and V by 1 base; bases with no gene match: 2. Germline CDR1 MGHRA, CDR2 YSYEKL. This CDR3 is CASSQGTGDGYTF. CDR3 in DNA: TGCGCCAGCAGCCAAGGGACAGGGGACGGCTACACCTTC.

This chain connects TRBV9 to TRBJ2-1; 13 bases match TRBD2. Looked up from germline, CDR1 is SGDLS and CDR2 is YYNGEE. CDR3 length equals 19 residues. Trimming removed 4 bases from V and 3 bases from J; junction bases left unmatched: 13. The DNA for the CDR3 is TGTGCCAGCAGCCCTTGGACTAGCGGGGGAGCGGACTACTACAATGAGCAGTTCTTC. Translation: CASSPWTSGGADYYNEQFF. Looking up the rest from reference TRBV9 and TRBJ2-1 gives the full variable domain: DSGVTQTPKHLITATGQRVTLRCSPRSGDLSVYWYQQSLDQGLQFLIQYYNGEERAKGNILERFSAQQFPDLHSELNLSSLELGDSALYFCASSPWTSGGADYYNEQFFGPGTRLTVL.

The chain has TRBV7-9 and TRBJ1-2; the match to TRBD1 covers 7 bases. In germline, CDR1 is SEHNR, CDR2 FQNEAQ (reference sequence). The CDR3 extends over 14 amino acids. V was pared by 1 base and J by 8 bases, with 7 bases of the junction left unmatched. The CDR3 spells CASSLEGRGQGYTF. As DNA, the CDR3 is TGTGCCAGCAGCTTAGAGGGCCGGGGACAGGGCTACACCTTC.

The chain uses TRBV7-9 and TRBJ1-4, with D perhaps TRBD1 (5 bases). The length of the CDR3 is 14 residues. The germline V gene encodes CDR1 SEHNR and CDR2 FQNEAQ (reference sequence). Trimming removed 5 bases from V and 5 bases from J, with 12 bases in between. The CDR3 DNA is TGTGCCAGCAGCACCCGGAGGGGAAATGAAAAACTGTTTTTT. Residues: CASSTRRGNEKLFF. The whole variable domain, filled in from reference TRBV7-9 and TRBJ1-4, reads DTGVSQNPRHKITKRGQNVTFRCDPISEHNRLYWYRQTLGQGPEFLTYFQNEAQLEKSRLLSDRFSAERPKGSFSTLEIQRTEQGDSAMYLCASSTRRGNEKLFFGSGTQLSVL.